This T cell receptor beta chain was identified in a study of somatic mutations in T cells in chronic GVHD (dated by TCRdb to about 2020). The germline V gene (reference sequence) sets CDR1 to SEHNR and CDR2 to FQNEAQ. The CDR3 has 14 amino acids, counting the end cysteine and phenylalanine. Here the CDR3 DNA is all that survives: 42 bases in frame from base 1. V and J are truncated by 5 bases and 3 bases respectively, leaving an intervening sequence of 13 bases. Sorting staining used anti-CD3, anti-CD4, anti-CD8 and a Vbeta20 antibody from the IOTest Beta Mark kit on a FACSAria III, with purity above 98%. Mononuclear cells were isolated by Ficoll-Paque PLUS density gradient centrifugation from peripheral blood that had been collected in sodium heparin tubes. Before TCRbeta deep sequencing, the CD4+ Vbeta20+, CD4+ Vbeta20-, and CD8+ T cell fractions were FACS-sorted. Remarks on this clone: What this receptor recognizes is not known. The record has no base qualities; no much larger clone is one base away.

Isolated genomic DNA was used for TCRbeta deep sequencing. The immunoSEQ assay, provided as a commercial service, was used for both TCRbeta CDR3 sequencing and the initial data processing. As for the original processing: Reads were demultiplexed, adapter and primer sequences were trimmed, similar clones were merged through frequency-ratio clustering, and V, D, J genes were annotated using IMGT. The table comes from immuneACCESS by way of TCRdb, which keeps in-frame sequences with V and J called. Part of the clones is missing from these tables; in studies checked, under half for an unresolved V gene and the rest for unknown reasons. V and J calls and clone size are those listed in that table; D and trimming were worked out from the DNA. This sample gives 13,000 to 15,000 clones in total; around 82% of them show up just once. The biggest ten clones account for around 32% of the sample.

This TCR was recovered from a male patient between 45 and 59 years old with chronic graft-versus-host disease. After a transplant, the donor of the graft may account for some T cells. Rearrangement joined TRBV7-9 to TRBJ2-5; TRBD2 is possibly the D segment (5 matching bases). Sequencing was performed on Vbeta20-negative CD4+ T cells from blood. The intended sense of this specimen's cell subset or site label: CD4+ T cells sorted as TCR Vbeta20 negative by flow cytometry. The DNA sequence reads TGTGCCAGCAGCCTGAGGGCCGAAAAAGAGACCCAGTACTTC. Its translation is CASSLRAEKETQYF.